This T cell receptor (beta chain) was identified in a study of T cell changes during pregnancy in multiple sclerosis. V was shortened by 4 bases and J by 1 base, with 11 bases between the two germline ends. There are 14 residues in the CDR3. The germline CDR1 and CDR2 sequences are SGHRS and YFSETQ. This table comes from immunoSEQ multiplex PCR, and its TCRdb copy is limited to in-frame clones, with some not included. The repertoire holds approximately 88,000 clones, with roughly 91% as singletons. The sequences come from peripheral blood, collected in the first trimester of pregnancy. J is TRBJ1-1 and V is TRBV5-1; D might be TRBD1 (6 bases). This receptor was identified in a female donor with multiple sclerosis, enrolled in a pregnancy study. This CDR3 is CASSRYRANTEAFF. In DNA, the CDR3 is TGCGCCAGCAGCAGATACAGGGCGAACACTGAAGCTTTCTTT.